One sample yielded the 8 T cell receptor beta chains listed below, sequenced in a study of blood T cell repertoires in COVID-19. The protocol was immunoSEQ multiplex PCR, while the TCRdb copy is restricted to in-frame clones and leaves out a portion. The sample gives approximately 200,000 clones, about four fifths of which show up once; approximately 3% is in the top ten. Material for sequencing was PBMCs or T cells enriched from blood (not recorded which). All receptors derive from a woman aged 25 to 45 who had recovered from COVID-19.

This clone was observed once. V usage is TRBV19 and J usage is TRBJ1-6, with 9 bases matching TRBD1. Germline V CDR1 and CDR2: LNHDA, SQIVND (reference sequence). The CDR3 has 15 residues. V was pared by 5 bases and J by 6 bases, with 5 bases of the junction left unmatched. CDR3 in DNA: TGTGCCAGTAGTCCTCCGGGACAGGGTAATTCACCCCTCCACTTT. Its protein is CASSPPGQGNSPLHF.

V and J are TRBV9 and TRBJ2-3; TRBD2 matches at 7 bases. The length of the CDR3 is 15 residues. The junction had 7 bases not matched to a gene; V was cut back by 0 bases and J by 6 bases. Per germline, CDR1 SGDLS and CDR2 YYNGEE. The CDR3 DNA reads as TGTGCCAGCAGCGTAGAGGGGCGGGGGAAGGATACGCAGTATTTT. Its protein product is CASSVEGRGKDTQYF.

The rearrangement joins TRBV28 to TRBJ1-2; the D gene is possibly TRBD1 (5 bases). CDR1 is MDHEN and CDR2 is SYDVKM in the germline V gene. The CDR3 is 19 residues long. V gave up 6 bases and J gave up 7 bases, with 33 bases separating them. The CDR3 sequence is CASRGPSQSRPGQFSGYTF. The CDR3 nucleotides are TGTGCCAGCAGAGGCCCGAGCCAAAGTCGGCCCGGACAATTCAGTGGCTACACCTTC.

The V call is TRBV28, the J call TRBJ2-3, with 8 nucleotides matching TRBD2. V gave up 10 bases and J gave up 8 bases; unmatched junction bases: 14. Germline CDR1 and CDR2: MDHEN and SYDVKM. The CDR3 totals 14 residues. The CDR3 loop reads CAIRAGGFGATQYF. For the CDR3, the DNA is TGTGCCATCCGGGCGGGGGGCTTCGGGGCTACGCAGTATTTT.

The chain links TRBV7-9 to TRBJ1-6; TRBD1 matches 8 bases. From germline, CDR1 is SEHNR and CDR2 FQNEAQ (reference sequence). This CDR3 contains 14 residues. J was trimmed by 6 bases and V by 3 bases; bases with no gene match: 1. This CDR3 reads CASSLGQVNSPLHF. The CDR3 DNA sequence: TGTGCCAGCAGCTTGGGACAGGTTAATTCACCCCTCCACTTT.

This chain joins TRBV18 and TRBJ2-3, with 9 nucleotides matching TRBD2. Unmatched junction bases numbered 8, after V lost 1 base and J lost 0 bases. CDR3 length: 18 amino acids. CDR1 and CDR2 from the germline V gene are KGHSH and LQKENI. CDR3 loop: CASSPLAGVPWSTDTQYF. The CDR3 DNA sequence: TGTGCCAGCTCACCACTAGCGGGAGTCCCTTGGAGCACAGATACGCAGTATTTT.

This clone was seen repeatedly, ten times or more. Other DNA sequences of this sample code for an identical CDR3. This chain connects TRBV14 to TRBJ2-1; 7 positions agree with TRBD2. This CDR3 has 14 amino acids. The V and J ends lost 4 bases and 0 bases, in that order; junction bases with no gene match: 0. The germline CDR1 and CDR2 sequences are SGHDN and FVKESK. CDR3 bases: TGTGCCAGCAGCCGGGGGGGCTCCTACAATGAGCAGTTCTTC. Amino acids: CASSRGGSYNEQFF.

The chain joins TRBV28 to TRBJ1-5; 7 bases line up with TRBD1. From germline, CDR1 is MDHEN and CDR2 SYDVKM. Losses at the gene ends were 3 bases for V and 5 bases for J; bases not matched to a gene: 7. CDR3 size: 15 residues. CDR3 in DNA: TGTGCCAGCAGTTTCCATAGAGGGGGCGATCAGCCCCAGCATTTT. This encodes CASSFHRGGDQPQHF.